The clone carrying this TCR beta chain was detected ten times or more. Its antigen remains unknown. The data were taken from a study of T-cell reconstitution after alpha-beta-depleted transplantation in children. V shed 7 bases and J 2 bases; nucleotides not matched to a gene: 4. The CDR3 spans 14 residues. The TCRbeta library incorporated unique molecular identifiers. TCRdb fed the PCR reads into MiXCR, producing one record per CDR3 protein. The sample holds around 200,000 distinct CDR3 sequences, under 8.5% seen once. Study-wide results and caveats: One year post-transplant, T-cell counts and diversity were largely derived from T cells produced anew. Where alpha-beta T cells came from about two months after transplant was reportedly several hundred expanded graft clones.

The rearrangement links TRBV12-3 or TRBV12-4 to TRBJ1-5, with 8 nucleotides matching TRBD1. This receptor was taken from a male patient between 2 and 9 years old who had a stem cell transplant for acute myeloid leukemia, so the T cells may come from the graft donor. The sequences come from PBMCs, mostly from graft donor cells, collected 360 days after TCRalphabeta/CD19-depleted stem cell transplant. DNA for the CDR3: TGTGCCAGCACCCCACAGGGGGGCAATCAGCCCCAGCATTTT. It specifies CASTPQGGNQPQHF.